The next 18 T cell receptor beta chains were all read from a single sample in a study of blood T cell repertoires in COVID-19. Only in-frame clones appear in the TCRdb table, and some are missing; sequencing was by immunoSEQ multiplex PCR. The repertoire holds some 270,000 clones, with roughly nine tenths as singletons. Sample: PBMCs or T cells enriched from blood (not recorded which). The receptors shown here come from a woman aged 55-75 years who had recovered from COVID-19.

The rearrangement joins TRBV27 to TRBJ2-3; 8 bases agree with TRBD2. V dropped 6 bases and J dropped 8; count of bases not matched to a gene: 10. Germline loops: CDR1 MNHEY, CDR2 SMNVEV (reference sequence). The CDR3 is 14 residues long. CDR3 nucleotide sequence: TGTGCCAGCAGCATAGCGGGGACCCGCGGTACGCAGTATTTT. Protein sequence: CASSIAGTRGTQYF.

This clone has just one count. The chain is built from TRBV24-1 and TRBJ1-5, with D unresolved. CDR3 length equals 15 residues. The ends were cut back, 4 bases at V and 0 bases at J, with 9 bases in the middle. Germline CDR1 reads KGHDR; CDR2 reads SFDVKD. The CDR3 is CATSDRGNSNQPQHF. The CDR3 DNA sequence: TGTGCCACCAGTGACCGGGGAAATAGCAATCAGCCCCAGCATTTT.

The genes are TRBV29-1 and TRBJ1-5, with D possibly TRBD1 on 6 matching bases. The CDR3 is 12 residues long. CDR1 is SQVTM and CDR2 is ANQGSEA in the germline V gene. V lost 7 bases to trimming and J lost 3 bases, with 10 bases between them. The CDR3 reads CSAGTHNQPQHF. CDR3 sequence (DNA): TGCAGCGCAGGGACACACAATCAGCCCCAGCATTTT. The full variable domain, completed using reference TRBV29-1 and TRBJ1-5, is SAVISQKPSRDICQRGTSLTIQCQVDSQVTMMFWYRQQPGQSLTLIATANQGSEATYESGFVIDKFPISRPNLTFSTLTVSNMSPEDSSIYLCSAGTHNQPQHFGDGTRLSIL.

The chain carries TRBV2 and TRBJ2-1, with TRBD2 matching over 13 bases. CDR3 size: 16 residues. Germline V gene sequence: CDR1 SNHLY, CDR2 FYNNEI. Losses at the gene ends were 4 bases for V and 7 bases for J; bases not matched to a gene: 7. The CDR3 DNA reads as TGTGCCAGCAGTGGTGGACTAGCGGGAGCTCGGAATGAGCAGTTCTTC. It codes for CASSGGLAGARNEQFF.

The chain employs TRBV5-4 and TRBJ2-1, with D perhaps TRBD2 (6 bases). CDR1 SGHNT and CDR2 YYREEE come from the germline V gene (reference sequence). Trimming took off 2 bases at V and 1 base at J, with 10 bases between the two ends. CDR3 length: 15 residues. DNA for the CDR3: TGTGCCAGCAGCTTTCCGGGGGAGTCCTACAATGAGCAGTTCTTC. Protein sequence: CASSFPGESYNEQFF.

The rearrangement links TRBV28 to TRBJ1-5; TRBD1 might be the D (5 bases). Trimming stripped 2 bases from V and 11 bases from J, with 16 bases between. The germline gives CDR1 MDHEN, CDR2 SYDVKM. This CDR3 contains 14 residues. The CDR3 DNA follows: TGTGCCAGCAGTTTAGGCACAGGCAGCCGGGCCCAGCATTTT. It yields the protein CASSLGTGSRAQHF.

The chain recombines TRBV7-9 with TRBJ1-3; TRBD1 agrees at 8 bases. The CDR3 extends over 15 amino acids. The germline V gene has CDR1 SEHNR and CDR2 FQNEAQ (reference sequence). V was clipped by 4 bases and J by 8 bases; unmatched bases: 10. This CDR3 is CASSSGQGYGDTIYF. The CDR3, as DNA: TGTGCCAGCAGCTCCGGACAGGGCTACGGAGACACCATATATTTT.

The V call is TRBV19, the J call TRBJ2-5, with D tentatively TRBD1 (5 bases). The CDR3 is 15 residues long. Trimming took 2 bases from V and 1 from J, leaving 11 bases between them. CDR1 and CDR2 from the germline V gene are LNHDA and SQIVND (reference sequence). CDR3 DNA: TGTGCCAGTAGTATAAGTGGCAGGGTCCAAGAGACCCAGTACTTC. As protein: CASSISGRVQETQYF.

The rearrangement uses TRBV27 and TRBJ1-6, with 7 bases fitting TRBD1. This CDR3 has 15 residues. V gave up 6 bases and J gave up 7 bases; unmatched junction bases: 9. The germline gives CDR1 MNHEY, CDR2 SMNVEV (reference sequence). This chain's CDR3 is CASRPTTGTNSPLHF. For the CDR3, the DNA is TGTGCCAGCAGACCTACGACAGGGACGAATTCACCCCTCCACTTT.

The gene calls are TRBV7-3 and TRBJ1-1; D is uncertain. Trimming cost V 6 bases and J 0 bases, with 8 bases left between them. The CDR3 is 13 amino acids. From germline, CDR1 is SGHTA and CDR2 FQGTGA. This CDR3 reads CASSSGMNTEAFF. The CDR3 DNA follows: TGTGCCAGCAGTAGCGGGATGAACACTGAAGCTTTCTTT.

The chain uses TRBV27 and TRBJ2-2; no reliable D call. From germline, CDR1 is MNHEY and CDR2 SMNVEV (reference sequence). The CDR3 runs to 14 residues. Trimming removed 2 bases at V and 4 bases at J, with 8 bases between. The CDR3 reads CASSLASITGELFF. As DNA, the CDR3 is TGTGCCAGCAGTTTAGCGAGTATCACCGGGGAGCTGTTTTTT.

This sequence joins TRBV9 and TRBJ2-3, with D perhaps matching TRBD2 (7 bases). The CDR3 consists of 14 residues. From germline, CDR1 is SGDLS and CDR2 YYNGEE. V lost 2 bases to trimming and J lost 6 bases, with 13 bases between them. For the CDR3, the DNA is TGTGCCAGCAGCGTTCGGGGGGCTACCGATACGCAGTATTTT. Protein product: CASSVRGATDTQYF.

As DNA, the CDR3 is TGTGCCAGTAGTATCAGGAGACAGACTAACTATGGCTACACCTTC. Its translation is CASSIRRQTNYGYTF. The chain recombines TRBV19 with TRBJ1-2; perhaps TRBD1 as D (5 bases). The CDR3 totals 15 residues. Germline lookup yields CDR1 LNHDA and CDR2 SQIVND (reference sequence). V was cut by 3 bases and J by 0 bases, with 11 bases left in between.

In this sample, this clone turned up once. The V and J genes are TRBV2 and TRBJ1-2, with no clear D. The CDR3 loop spans 13 amino acids. The V end lost 4 bases, the J end lost 6 bases, and 12 bases lay between the germline ends. Germline CDR1 and CDR2: SNHLY and FYNNEI. Here the CDR3 DNA reads TGTGCCAGCAGTGGAGGCAGTCGGAATGGCTACACCTTC. This sequence encodes CASSGGSRNGYTF.

This sequence joins TRBV10-2 and TRBJ1-5; D is unclear. V lost 2 bases and J lost 9, with 17 bases in between. CDR1 is WSHSY, CDR2 SAAADI, per germline. The CDR3 loop spans 15 amino acids. The CDR3 DNA reads TGCGCCAGCAGTGAGGTTTCCGACTTAGGCCGGCCCCAGCATTTT. The encoded protein is CASSEVSDLGRPQHF.

This rearrangement joins TRBV5-1 to TRBJ2-5, with 11 bases that match TRBD2. The germline V gene has CDR1 SGHRS and CDR2 YFSETQ. With 4 bases clipped from V and 4 bases from J, the junction kept 6 bases outside the gene matches. The CDR3 is 15 amino acids. The CDR3, as DNA: TGCGCCAGCAGCCTGGGACTAGCGGAGGGAGAGACCCAGTACTTC. This translates into CASSLGLAEGETQYF.

The rearrangement joins TRBV30 to TRBJ1-1; unclear D gene. Germline values: CDR1 GTSNPN, CDR2 SVGIG (reference sequence). Trimming removed 4 bases from V and 1 base from J, with 10 bases in between. The CDR3 sequence is 13 residues long. CDR3: CAWNRVGNTEAFF. The DNA of the CDR3 is TGTGCCTGGAATCGAGTCGGGAACACTGAAGCTTTCTTT.

Regarding this clone: Compared with germline, one end of the junction differs, possibly owing to a read error. This chain joins TRBV18 and TRBJ2-7, with 8 bases matching TRBD1. The CDR3 contains 17 residues. CDR1 is KGHSH, CDR2 LQKENI, per germline. DNA for the CDR3: TGTGCCAGCTCACCACCGAGGTCGGGACAGGTATCCTCCGAGCAGTACTTC. Translated, it gives CASSPPRSGQVSSEQYF.